This is a list of T cell receptor beta chains from one sample in a study of CD8 T cells in ankylosing spondylitis. Using its own MiXCR run on the 5' RACE reads, TCRdb lists one record per CDR3 protein. Of under 400,000 distinct CDR3 sequences listed, 9.5% to 13% are singletons. Sequenced material: blood, either unsorted or a sorted T cell fraction (not recorded which). The source is a female donor with ankylosing spondylitis or in good health (not recorded which). Both conserved end residues are part of each CDR3. The order of the fields is V gene, D gene, J gene, clone size, CDR3 DNA, CDR3 protein. A D gene is named only where the DNA matches it firmly. Clone sizes are shown as once, few, many or a size class.

>TRBV6-1|.|TRBJ1-5|many
TGTGCCAGCAGACCGCAGGGGATCCATCAGCCCCAGCATTTT
CASRPQGIHQPQHF
>TRBV27|.|TRBJ1-2|many
TGTGCCAGCAGTCCTACAGGGAGTGGCTACACCTTC
CASSPTGSGYTF
>TRBV6-2/TRBV6-3|TRBD2|TRBJ2-1|few
TGTGCCAGCAGTTACCGGACTAGCGGACTTAATGAGCAGTTCTTC
CASSYRTSGLNEQFF
>TRBV27|.|TRBJ1-1|many
TGTGCCAGCAGGGACATATCGAACACTGAAGCTTTCTTT
CASRDISNTEAFF
>TRBV20-1|TRBD2|TRBJ2-1|many
TGCAGTGCTAGTCGCGGGGGGGCTTCGGAGTTCTTC
CSASRGGASEFF
>TRBV28|TRBD2|TRBJ2-7|once
TGTGCCAGCATAACTAGCGGGGTCTCCTACGAGCAGTACTTC
CASITSGVSYEQYF
>TRBV6-2/TRBV6-3|.|TRBJ2-3|many
TGTGCCAGCACAGGACAACACACAGATACGCAGTATTTT
CASTGQHTDTQYF
>TRBV11-2|TRBD2|TRBJ2-1|many
TGTGCCAGCAGCTCCCGTGGTGCTAGCGGAAGCTCCTACAATGAGCAGTTCTTC
CASSSRGASGSSYNEQFF
>TRBV3-1|.|TRBJ2-5|few
TGTGCCAGCAGCCAATCCCGATGGGAAGGCCGTAAGGCCCAGTACTTC
CASSQSRWEGRKAQYF
>TRBV24-1|.|TRBJ2-7|many
TGTGCCTCATACTCCTACGAGCAGTACTTC
CASYSYEQYF